This T cell receptor beta chain appears in the sequencing data of a study of T cells in Graves' hyperthyroidism and ophthalmopathy. At least ten counts were recorded for this clonotype. Uncontrolled infection, other autoimmune disease, pregnancy or lactation disqualified patients from enrolment. Germline trimming cut 4 bases from V and 2 bases from J; bases unmatched to any gene: 2. The CDR3 loop spans 16 amino acids. Germline CDR1 MNHEY, CDR2 SMNVEV (reference sequence). It was RNA transcripts that yielded the amplified TCR beta CDR3 regions. The primer set for the first-round RT-PCR of the TCR CDR3 was HTBI. TCRdb reprocessed the multiplex PCR reads via MiXCR and lists one record per CDR3 protein. The sample shows roughly 660,000 distinct CDR3 sequences, about 18% of them seen only once.

The receptor was derived from a man aged 50-59 years with Graves' hyperthyroidism. The chain is built from TRBV27 and TRBJ2-1; 13 bases are a match to TRBD2. Sequences were obtained from blood. CDR3 sequence: CASSSGTSGAYNEQFF. The CDR3 DNA sequence: TGTGCCAGCAGTTCGGGGACTAGCGGGGCCTACAATGAGCAGTTCTTC.